Below, one TCR beta chain is given with its context. Its specificity is not known. This specimen belongs to a study of blood T cells in healthy people across ages. Primed by a sample-barcoded 5' primer and a J-beta primer mix, a second PCR proceeded for roughly 6 to 12 cycles. TCRdb passed the 5' RACE reads through MiXCR, listing each CDR3 protein once. The sample yields about 1.8 million distinct CDR3 sequences, approximately 50% seen once. The CDR3 spans 12 residues. V shed 6 bases and J 7 bases; nucleotides not matched to a gene: 6. Germline V gene sequence: CDR1 DFQATT, CDR2 SNEGSKA (reference sequence). There were healthy Caucasian individuals from Russia, aged roughly 6 to 90, serving as donors. Each sample used at least 6 million PBMCs. Study-wide points: In older individuals, TCR beta diversity per million T cells was lower, falling roughly linearly with age.

The clonotype comes from a woman aged 40 to 50 in good health. Input material: blood. The chain links TRBV20-1 to TRBJ1-2; the match to TRBD1 covers 9 bases. CDR3 in amino acids: CSANDRGAGYTF. In DNA form, the CDR3 reads TGCAGTGCCAACGACAGGGGGGCTGGCTACACCTTC.